This entry describes one TCR beta chain. The data originate from a study of beta chain features in type 1 diabetes. Sequenced material consisted of expressed TCRB transcripts (all of the isolated RNA was reverse transcribed). The protocol was immunoSEQ multiplex PCR, while the TCRdb copy is restricted to in-frame clones and leaves out a portion. The table lists 60,000 or so clones, about three fifths of them singletons. The V segment lost 8 bases and the J segment 4 bases; nucleotides outside the gene matches: 7. CDR1 is MNHEY and CDR2 is SVGAGI in the germline V gene. The CDR3 contains 13 residues. The specimen sequenced was Tregs from blood. V gene TRBV6-5 combines with J gene TRBJ1-2, with 7 nucleotides matching TRBD1. This TCR was recovered from a young woman in good health. The CDR3 protein is CASQKQGRYGYTF. CDR3 sequence (DNA): TGTGCCAGCCAAAAACAGGGGCGCTATGGCTACACCTTC.